A selection of T cell receptor beta chains follows, all from one sample in a study of blood T cells in healthy people across ages. TCRdb reprocessed the 5' RACE reads with MiXCR, giving one entry per CDR3 protein. Counted here are approximately 680,000 distinct CDR3 sequences, roughly 32% occurring once; the ten biggest clones make up 15%. Sample: blood. All receptors come from an elderly woman in good health. The CDR3 runs from the conserved cysteine through the conserved F or W. The order of the fields is J gene, CDR3 length, clone size, V gene, D gene, CDR3 protein, CDR3 DNA. The D gene is left open where the match is weak. A row's size may be missing; if present it is once, few, many or a size class.

j_call: TRBJ1-2; cdr3_length: 15; clone_size: many; v_call: TRBV5-1; d_call: NA; cdr3_aa: CASSRTGQELYGYTF; cdr3_nt: TGCGCCAGCAGCAGGACGGGACAAGAACTCTATGGCTACACCTTC
j_call: TRBJ2-3; cdr3_length: 19; clone_size: many; v_call: TRBV20-1; d_call: NA; cdr3_aa: CSARFLFTGTPIYTDTQYF; cdr3_nt: TGCAGTGCTAGATTCCTCTTCACGGGGACACCTATATACACAGATACGCAGTATTTT
j_call: TRBJ1-1; cdr3_length: 13; clone_size: many; v_call: TRBV20-1; d_call: TRBD1; cdr3_aa: CSAPTGWDTEAFF; cdr3_nt: TGCAGTGCACCGACAGGGTGGGACACTGAAGCTTTCTTT
j_call: TRBJ2-3; cdr3_length: 16; clone_size: many; v_call: TRBV5-4; d_call: NA; cdr3_aa: CASSFQSGLSTDTQYF; cdr3_nt: TGTGCCAGCAGCTTCCAAAGCGGGTTGAGCACAGATACGCAGTATTTT
j_call: TRBJ2-3; cdr3_length: 14; clone_size: many; v_call: TRBV7-2; d_call: NA; cdr3_aa: CASRGPISTDTQYF; cdr3_nt: TGTGCCAGCAGGGGGCCCATTAGCACAGATACGCAGTATTTT
j_call: TRBJ2-7; cdr3_length: 17; clone_size: many; v_call: TRBV5-1; d_call: TRBD1; cdr3_aa: CASSSAGGTGSSYEQYF; cdr3_nt: TGCGCCAGCAGCTCGGCCGGAGGGACAGGTTCCTCCTACGAGCAGTACTTC
j_call: TRBJ2-1; cdr3_length: 19; clone_size: many; v_call: TRBV20-1; d_call: TRBD2; cdr3_aa: CSAPRTSGGPSTVGNEQFF; cdr3_nt: TGCAGTGCTCCGAGGACTAGCGGGGGCCCTAGCACGGTAGGCAATGAGCAGTTCTTC
j_call: TRBJ2-7; cdr3_length: 14; clone_size: NA; v_call: TRBV6-5; d_call: TRBD1; cdr3_aa: CASRGTEVSYEQYF; cdr3_nt: TGTGCCAGCAGGGGGACAGAAGTCTCCTACGAGCAGTACTTC
j_call: TRBJ1-5; cdr3_length: 14; clone_size: few; v_call: TRBV7-8; d_call: NA; cdr3_aa: CASSLTLRDQPQHF; cdr3_nt: TGTGCCAGCAGCCTGACCCTCCGCGATCAGCCCCAGCATTTT
j_call: TRBJ1-5; cdr3_length: 13; clone_size: once; v_call: TRBV2; d_call: NA; cdr3_aa: CASSGNSNQPQHF; cdr3_nt: TGTGCCAGCAGTGGTAATAGCAATCAGCCCCAGCATTTT
j_call: TRBJ2-1; cdr3_length: 14; clone_size: few; v_call: TRBV10-2; d_call: NA; cdr3_aa: CASRPGLPNNEQFF; cdr3_nt: TGCGCCAGCAGGCCGGGACTCCCTAACAATGAGCAGTTCTTC
j_call: TRBJ2-7; cdr3_length: 13; clone_size: many; v_call: TRBV5-1; d_call: NA; cdr3_aa: CASSRTSSLGQYF; cdr3_nt: TGCGCCAGCAGTAGGACATCCAGCTTAGGGCAGTACTTC
j_call: TRBJ2-3; cdr3_length: 17; clone_size: many; v_call: TRBV18; d_call: TRBD2; cdr3_aa: CASSSWPPAGGLDTQYF; cdr3_nt: TGTGCCAGCTCATCATGGCCCCCAGCGGGGGGGCTAGATACGCAGTATTTT
j_call: TRBJ1-1; cdr3_length: 14; clone_size: few; v_call: TRBV5-5; d_call: NA; cdr3_aa: CASSLAQTLAEAFF; cdr3_nt: TGTGCCAGCAGCTTGGCCCAGACACTAGCTGAAGCTTTCTTT
j_call: TRBJ2-3; cdr3_length: 14; clone_size: many; v_call: TRBV12-3/TRBV12-4; d_call: NA; cdr3_aa: CASSLFLPTDTQYF; cdr3_nt: TGTGCCAGCAGTTTATTCCTCCCAACAGATACGCAGTATTTT
j_call: TRBJ1-3; cdr3_length: 18; clone_size: NA; v_call: TRBV27; d_call: NA; cdr3_aa: CASSSKSGGVNSGNTIYF; cdr3_nt: TGTGCCAGCAGTTCAAAAAGCGGGGGAGTTAACTCTGGAAACACCATATATTTT
j_call: TRBJ1-2; cdr3_length: 13; clone_size: NA; v_call: TRBV27; d_call: NA; cdr3_aa: CASRVTGTDGYTF; cdr3_nt: TGTGCCAGCAGAGTGACAGGTACGGATGGCTACACCTTC
j_call: TRBJ2-1; cdr3_length: 15; clone_size: many; v_call: TRBV6-2/TRBV6-3; d_call: NA; cdr3_aa: CASSYSVLGYNEQFF; cdr3_nt: TGTGCCAGCAGTTACTCAGTATTGGGGTACAATGAGCAGTTCTTC
j_call: TRBJ1-1; cdr3_length: 15; clone_size: NA; v_call: TRBV7-8; d_call: NA; cdr3_aa: CASSLYQGQGLDAFF; cdr3_nt: TGTGCCAGCAGCTTATATCAGGGGCAGGGACTCGACGCTTTCTTT
j_call: TRBJ2-7; cdr3_length: 12; clone_size: NA; v_call: TRBV28; d_call: NA; cdr3_aa: CASGRMGYEQYF; cdr3_nt: TGTGCCAGCGGAAGGATGGGATACGAGCAGTACTTC
j_call: TRBJ2-5; cdr3_length: 15; clone_size: NA; v_call: TRBV5-1; d_call: NA; cdr3_aa: CASSPRDPYQETQYF; cdr3_nt: TGCGCCAGCAGCCCCCGGGATCCGTACCAAGAGACCCAGTACTTC
j_call: TRBJ2-3; cdr3_length: 16; clone_size: once; v_call: TRBV3-1; d_call: TRBD2; cdr3_aa: CASSWGGLADTDTQYF; cdr3_nt: TGTGCCAGCAGTTGGGGGGGACTAGCGGACACAGATACGCAGTATTTT
j_call: TRBJ1-4; cdr3_length: 15; clone_size: NA; v_call: TRBV13; d_call: NA; cdr3_aa: CASSRNRVLNEKLFF; cdr3_nt: TGTGCCAGCAGCCGTAACAGGGTGCTTAATGAAAAACTGTTTTTT
j_call: TRBJ1-6; cdr3_length: 16; clone_size: NA; v_call: TRBV6-5; d_call: NA; cdr3_aa: CASSREDPRDNSPLHF; cdr3_nt: TGTGCCAGCAGTCGTGAGGACCCAAGAGATAATTCACCCCTCCACTTT
j_call: TRBJ1-6; cdr3_length: 16; clone_size: NA; v_call: TRBV5-1; d_call: TRBD1; cdr3_aa: CASSLGGDRAVSPLHF; cdr3_nt: TGCGCCAGCAGCTTGGGAGGCGACAGGGCCGTCTCACCCCTCCACTTT
j_call: TRBJ2-5; cdr3_length: 16; clone_size: NA; v_call: TRBV20-1; d_call: TRBD2; cdr3_aa: CSARDRLAGGPETQYF; cdr3_nt: TGCAGTGCTAGAGACCGACTAGCGGGGGGGCCGGAGACCCAGTACTTC